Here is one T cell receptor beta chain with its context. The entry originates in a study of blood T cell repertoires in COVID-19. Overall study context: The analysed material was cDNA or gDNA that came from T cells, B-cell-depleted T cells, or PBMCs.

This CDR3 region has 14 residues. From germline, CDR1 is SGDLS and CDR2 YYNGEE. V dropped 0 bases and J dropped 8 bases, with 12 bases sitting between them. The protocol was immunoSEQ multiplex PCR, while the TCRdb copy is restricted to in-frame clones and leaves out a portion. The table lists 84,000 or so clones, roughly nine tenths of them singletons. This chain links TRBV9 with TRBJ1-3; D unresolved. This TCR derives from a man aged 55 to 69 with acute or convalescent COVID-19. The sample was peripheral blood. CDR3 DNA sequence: TGTGCCAGCAGCGTAGCCGCGTCCCCGGACACCATATATTTT. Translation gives CASSVAASPDTIYF.